These 11 T cell receptor beta chains share one sample of origin, sequenced in a study of beta chain features in type 1 diabetes. The investigators reverse transcribed all of the isolated RNA, so they sequenced expressed TCRB transcripts. Sequencing used immunoSEQ multiplex PCR; TCRdb keeps in-frame clones, though not all of them. The sample lists hundreds of thousands of clones, roughly 16% occurring once. The specimen was naive CD4+ T cells from blood. The receptors come from a man between 18 and 29 years old in good health.

This chain joins TRBV12-5 and TRBJ1-2; D is possibly TRBD1 (5 bases). V was cut by 4 bases and J by 8 bases, with 14 bases left in between. The germline V gene encodes CDR1 LGHNT and CDR2 FRNRAP. The CDR3 covers 13 residues. CDR3 loop: CASGSPQGGGYTF. The CDR3 region has the DNA TGTGCTAGTGGTTCCCCCCAGGGCGGCGGCTACACCTTC.

This chain connects TRBV4-1 to TRBJ2-1; 10 nucleotides agree with TRBD2. With 1 base clipped from V and 5 bases from J, the junction kept 2 bases outside the gene matches. The CDR3 loop spans 15 amino acids. Looked up from germline, CDR1 is MGHRA and CDR2 is YSYEKL. Here the CDR3 DNA reads TGCGCCAGCAGCCAAGGAGCGGGGGGGCACAATGAGCAGTTCTTC. Translating gives CASSQGAGGHNEQFF.

V is TRBV9 and J is TRBJ2-7; D is unclear. The CDR3 is 14 residues long. Per germline, CDR1 SGDLS and CDR2 YYNGEE. Trimming removed 0 bases from V and 1 base from J, with 8 bases in between. As DNA, the CDR3 is TGTGCCAGCAGCGTAGATTATGGGTCCTACGAGCAGTACTTC. Translating it yields CASSVDYGSYEQYF.

The chain is built from TRBV7-3 and TRBJ1-6; a possible D gene is TRBD1 (5 bases). The length of the CDR3 is 15 residues. V was pared by 1 base and J by 10 bases, with 14 bases between. The V gene's germline CDR1 is SGHTA and CDR2 FQGTGA. CDR3 loop: CASSLMGQPSSPLHF. DNA for the CDR3: TGTGCCAGCAGCTTAATGGGGCAGCCTTCCTCACCCCTCCACTTT.

This clone has more than one count but fewer than ten. This chain links TRBV5-1 with TRBJ2-7; no reliable D call. Trimming removed 1 base at V and 1 base at J, with 12 bases between. Per germline, CDR1 SGHRS and CDR2 YFSETQ. The CDR3 extends over 15 amino acids. The CDR3 DNA is TGCGCCAGCAGCTTGCGGCCCCCACCGTCCTACGAGCAGTACTTC. Amino acids: CASSLRPPPSYEQYF.

This clone turned up a few times. J is TRBJ2-1 and V is TRBV4-1; D possibly corresponds to TRBD2 (6 bases). CDR3 length: 16 residues. The V end was cut by 5 bases, the J end by 1 base, with 15 bases between. CDR1 is MGHRA and CDR2 is YSYEKL in the germline V gene. The CDR3 DNA is TGCGCCAGCAGCTCTCGGGGTAGCGGATCCTACAATGAGCAGTTCTTC. It encodes CASSSRGSGSYNEQFF.

The CDR3 sequence is CASSRDGFYGYTF. In DNA form, the CDR3 reads TGTGCCAGCAGCCGGGACGGATTCTATGGCTACACCTTC. V usage is TRBV7-3 and J usage is TRBJ1-2, with D maybe TRBD1 (5 bases). V gave up 5 bases and J gave up 4 bases, with 11 bases separating them. The germline CDR1 and CDR2 sequences are SGHTA and FQGTGA. CDR3 length equals 13 residues.

In this sample, this clone turned up a few times. This chain connects TRBV7-2 to TRBJ2-1; 8 bases map to TRBD1. CDR1 and CDR2 (germline): SGHTA, FQGNSA. After removal of 1 base from V and 2 bases from J, the junction contained 1 base not matched to a gene. The CDR3 runs 15 residues. The CDR3 coding sequence is TGTGCCAGCAGCTTAGGGACAGGGCCCTACAATGAGCAGTTCTTC. Protein sequence: CASSLGTGPYNEQFF.

In this sample, this clone turned up a few times. CDR3 residues: CASSEQTYEQYF. In DNA, the CDR3 is TGTGCCAGCAGTGAACAAACCTACGAGCAGTACTTC. This chain uses TRBV2 with TRBJ2-7; D gene ambiguous. With 2 bases removed from V and 2 bases from J, the gap between germline ends came to 4 bases. Looked up from germline, CDR1 is SNHLY and CDR2 is FYNNEI. The CDR3 extends over 12 amino acids. Filled out from reference TRBV2 and TRBJ2-7, the complete variable domain reads EPEVTQTPSHQVTQMGQEVILRCVPISNHLYFYWYRQILGQKVEFLVSFYNNEISEKSEIFDDQFSVERPDGSNFTLKIRSTKLEDSAMYFCASSEQTYEQYFGPGTRLTVT.

The rearrangement joins TRBV28 to TRBJ1-1, with D tentatively TRBD1 (5 bases). Trimming stripped 7 bases from V and 1 base from J, with 13 bases between. The CDR3 totals 14 residues. CDR1 and CDR2 from the germline V gene are MDHEN and SYDVKM. The DNA for the CDR3 is TGTGCCAGCACACGGGGCACTTGGAACACTGAAGCTTTCTTT. It encodes CASTRGTWNTEAFF.

This chain links TRBV25-1 with TRBJ1-1, with TRBD1 as a possible D gene (5 bases). Germline CDR1 is MGHDK and CDR2 is SYGVNS. V lost 6 bases and J lost 6, with 17 bases in between. This CDR3 is 14 amino acids long. DNA for the CDR3: TGTGCCAGCAGGGGGGTAGGGTTGGGGTCTGAAGCTTTCTTT. Its protein product is CASRGVGLGSEAFF.